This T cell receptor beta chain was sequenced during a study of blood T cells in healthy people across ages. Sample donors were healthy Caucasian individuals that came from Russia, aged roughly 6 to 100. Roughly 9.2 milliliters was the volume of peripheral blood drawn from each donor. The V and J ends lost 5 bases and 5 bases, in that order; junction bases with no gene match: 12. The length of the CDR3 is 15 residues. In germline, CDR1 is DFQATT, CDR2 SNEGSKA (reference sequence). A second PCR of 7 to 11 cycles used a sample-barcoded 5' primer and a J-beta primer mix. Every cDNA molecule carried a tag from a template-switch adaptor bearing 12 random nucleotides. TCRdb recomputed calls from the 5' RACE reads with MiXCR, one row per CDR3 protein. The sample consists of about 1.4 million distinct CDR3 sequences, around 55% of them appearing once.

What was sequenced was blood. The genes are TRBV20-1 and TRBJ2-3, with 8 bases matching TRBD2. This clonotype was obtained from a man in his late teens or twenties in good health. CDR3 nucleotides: TGCAGTGCTTCAGCAAATAGCGGGACGGGAGATACGCAGTATTTT. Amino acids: CSASANSGTGDTQYF.